One and the same sample provided the 28 T cell receptor beta chains below, sequenced in a study of human T cells and chemical hapten exposure. Documented time point: patch test 1, 2 weeks after DPC sensitization. The treatment is: therapeutic diphenylcyclopropenone sensitization with weekly scalp DPC. MiXCR, run by TCRdb on the RACE reads, gives a single entry per CDR3 protein. The table shows tens of thousands of distinct CDR3 sequences, with approximately 12% occurring only once. Sample: whole blood, taken in connection with sensitization to the hapten diphenylcyclopropenone (DPC). Receptors originate from a woman between 55 and 75 years old with alopecia areata. Some clones in this sample may be carry-over from other donors' samples.

V usage is TRBV7-2 and J usage is TRBJ1-1; D remains unclear. V was shortened by 2 bases and J by 6 bases, with 10 bases between the two germline ends. CDR3 size: 13 residues. Germline values: CDR1 SGHTA, CDR2 FQGNSA. DNA of the CDR3: TGTGCCAGCAGCTTAACCCTGGGTCCTGAAGCTTTCTTT. Its translation is CASSLTLGPEAFF. The entire variable domain, with the rest obtained from reference TRBV7-2 and TRBJ1-1, is as follows: GAGVSQSPSNKVTEKGKDVELRCDPISGHTALYWYRQSLGQGLEFLIYFQGNSAPDKSGLPSDRFSAERTGGSVSTLTIQRTQQEDSAVYLCASSLTLGPEAFFGQGTRLTVV.

The chain joins TRBV12-3 or TRBV12-4 to TRBJ1-1; D gene uncertain. The ends were cut back, 8 bases at V and 5 bases at J, with 15 bases in the middle. The CDR3 is 13 residues long. CDR3 DNA: TGTGCCAGCGGGTTGGCTGAGGGAACTGAAGCTTTCTTT. Its protein product is CASGLAEGTEAFF.

There are a few counts of this clonotype. The chain uses TRBV5-1 and TRBJ2-7; 7 nucleotides match TRBD1. Germline assignment: CDR1 SGHRS and CDR2 YFSETQ. CDR3 size: 16 residues. J was trimmed by 0 bases and V by 3 bases; bases with no gene match: 9. CDR3 protein: CASSWSKRGRSYEQYF. In DNA, the CDR3 is TGCGCCAGCAGCTGGAGTAAGAGGGGGCGCTCCTACGAGCAGTACTTC.

This clonotype was observed a handful of times. CDR3 in amino acids: CASSLAAGPYGYTF. CDR3 in DNA: TGTGCCAGCAGCTTAGCGGCAGGCCCTTATGGCTACACCTTC. The V and J genes are TRBV7-9 and TRBJ1-2; D is ambiguous. V was clipped by 0 bases and J by 5 bases, with 10 bases between them. Germline lookup yields CDR1 SEHNR and CDR2 FQNEAQ (reference sequence). The CDR3 runs 14 residues. Based on the CDR3 plus reference TRBV7-9 and TRBJ1-2, the full variable domain is DTGVSQNPRHKITKRGQNVTFRCDPISEHNRLYWYRQTLGQGPEFLTYFQNEAQLEKSRLLSDRFSAERPKGSFSTLEIQRTEQGDSAMYLCASSLAAGPYGYTFGSGTRLTVV.

The chain has TRBV20-1 and TRBJ1-3; D is uncertain. Germline CDR1 DFQATT, CDR2 SNEGSKA (reference sequence). The CDR3 extends over 13 amino acids. V was pared by 6 bases and J by 4 bases, with 13 bases between. The CDR3 protein is CSASFDVGNTIYF. The CDR3 DNA follows: TGCAGTGCCTCCTTTGACGTCGGAAACACCATATATTTT.

The gene calls are TRBV6-1 and TRBJ1-1; perhaps TRBD1 as D (5 bases). V was shortened by 4 bases and J by 5 bases, with 14 bases between the two germline ends. CDR3 length equals 14 residues. CDR1 and CDR2 from the germline V gene are MNHNS and SASEGT. CDR3 in amino acids: CASSVGIRETEAFF. The CDR3 region has the DNA TGTGCCAGCAGTGTTGGGATCAGGGAGACTGAAGCTTTCTTT.

This clonotype was seen a handful of times. V is TRBV4-1 and J is TRBJ2-5, with 11 nucleotides matching TRBD1. V was pared by 6 bases and J by 5 bases, with 8 bases of the junction left unmatched. There are 15 residues in the CDR3. Germline loops: CDR1 MGHRA, CDR2 YSYEKL. CDR3 nucleotides: TGCGCCAGCAGTCGCGAAGGGGACAGGGGGGAGACCCAGTACTTC. Its protein is CASSREGDRGETQYF.

This clonotype was counted ten times or more. CDR3 sequence: CASSLVGGNTGELFF. The CDR3 DNA sequence: TGTGCCAGCAGCTTAGTAGGGGGTAACACCGGGGAGCTGTTTTTT. The chain joins TRBV7-6 to TRBJ2-2, with D perhaps TRBD1 (6 bases). The germline V gene encodes CDR1 SGHVS and CDR2 FNYEAQ. There are 15 residues in the CDR3. V was cut by 1 base and J by 2 bases, with 8 bases left in between. The full variable domain, in which reference TRBV7-6 and TRBJ2-2 provide the parts outside the CDR3, is GAGVSQSPRYKVTKRGQDVALRCDPISGHVSLYWYRQALGQGPEFLTYFNYEAQQDKSGLPNDRFSAERPEGSISTLTIQRTEQRDSAMYRCASSLVGGNTGELFFGEGSRLTVL.

This clonotype has just a few counts. This chain connects TRBV7-2 to TRBJ2-2, with 10 nucleotides matching TRBD2. Trimming removed 5 bases from V and 4 bases from J; junction bases left unmatched: 4. The germline CDR1 and CDR2 sequences are SGHTA and FQGNSA. The CDR3 contains 15 residues. CDR3 sequence: CASSPIAGGTGELFF. The CDR3 nucleotides are TGTGCCAGCAGCCCAATAGCGGGGGGCACCGGGGAGCTGTTTTTT.

This clonotype occurred many times. The chain couples TRBV20-1 to TRBJ2-4; D is unclear. The germline gives CDR1 DFQATT, CDR2 SNEGSKA (reference sequence). This CDR3 contains 15 residues. V gave up 0 bases and J gave up 0 bases, with 9 bases separating them. CDR3 loop: CSARDPASAKNIQYF. The CDR3 coding sequence is TGCAGTGCTAGAGATCCGGCGTCAGCCAAAAACATTCAGTACTTC.

The V gene is TRBV3-1, the J gene TRBJ2-1, with 8 bases matching TRBD2. Germline V gene data show CDR1 as LGHDT and CDR2 as YNNKEL (reference sequence). J was trimmed by 7 bases and V by 3 bases; bases with no gene match: 8. This CDR3 contains 15 residues. This CDR3 is CASSQYGGAENEQFF. For the CDR3, the DNA is TGTGCCAGCAGCCAGTACGGGGGGGCGGAAAATGAGCAGTTCTTC.

The rearrangement links TRBV29-1 to TRBJ1-1, with D unresolved. V lost 2 bases and J 3 bases, leaving 16 bases between the germline ends. CDR3 length equals 15 residues. CDR1 is SQVTM and CDR2 is ANQGSEA in the germline V gene. The CDR3: CSVEFGVQRDTEAFF. In DNA, the CDR3 is TGCAGCGTTGAATTTGGAGTACAGAGGGACACTGAAGCTTTCTTT.

This clonotype has at least ten counts. This chain joins TRBV10-3 and TRBJ1-1; possibly TRBD1 for D (5 bases). Germline lookup yields CDR1 ENHRY and CDR2 SYGVKD. This CDR3 region has 13 residues. Trimming took off 4 bases at V and 4 bases at J, with 10 bases between the two ends. Here the CDR3 DNA reads TGTGCCATCAGTGCCAGGGAGCTCACTGAAGCTTTCTTT. Translating it yields CAISARELTEAFF.

The chain combines TRBV19 with TRBJ1-4; tentative D call: TRBD1 (5 bases). The CDR3 length is 15 residues. Trimming stripped 7 bases from V and 0 bases from J, with 12 bases between. Germline loops: CDR1 LNHDA, CDR2 SQIVND (reference sequence). The CDR3 nucleotides are TGTGCCAGTAACCAAAGACAGTCAACTAATGAAAAACTGTTTTTT. It specifies CASNQRQSTNEKLFF.

In its sample, this clonotype was seen many times. The chain uses TRBV7-3 and TRBJ2-5; 9 nucleotides agree with TRBD2. This CDR3 has 14 amino acids. The J segment lost 6 bases and the V segment lost 5 bases, leaving 7 bases of the junction unmatched. From germline, CDR1 is SGHTA and CDR2 FQGTGA. The CDR3 DNA follows: TGTGCCAGCAGCCTCTTGGCGGGGGGGAAGACCCAGTACTTC. It encodes CASSLLAGGKTQYF. The whole variable domain, filled in from reference TRBV7-3 and TRBJ2-5, reads GAGVSQTPSNKVTEKGKYVELRCDPISGHTALYWYRQSLGQGPEFLIYFQGTGAADDSGLPNDRFFAVRPEGSVSTLKIQRTERGDSAVYLCASSLLAGGKTQYFGPGTRLLVL.

This clonotype appeared many times. The rearrangement uses TRBV29-1 and TRBJ1-1; D may be TRBD1 (5 bases). V dropped 4 bases and J dropped 5 bases, with 14 bases sitting between them. The CDR3 runs 13 residues. The germline V gene encodes CDR1 SQVTM and CDR2 ANQGSEA. CDR3 nucleotide sequence: TGCAGCGTTGGGGGGGGACGTAGGACTGAAGCTTTCTTT. Translation: CSVGGGRRTEAFF.

The V call is TRBV11-2, the J call TRBJ1-2, with a tentative D call TRBD1 (6 bases). The length of the CDR3 is 12 residues. The germline CDR1 and CDR2 sequences are SGHAT and FQNNGV. V was shortened by 4 bases and J by 8 bases, with 11 bases between the two germline ends. CDR3 sequence reads: CASSSGVSGYTF. CDR3 coding DNA: TGTGCCAGCAGCTCAGGGGTGAGCGGCTACACCTTC.

This rearrangement joins TRBV20-1 to TRBJ1-5; 8 positions agree with TRBD1. J gave up 6 bases and V 3 bases, and 10 bases lay outside the gene matches. The CDR3 extends over 15 amino acids. Germline CDR1 and CDR2: DFQATT and SNEGSKA (reference sequence). The CDR3 nucleotides are TGCAGTGCTAGGGATATGGACAGGGCCACTCAGCCCCAGCATTTT. Protein: CSARDMDRATQPQHF.

Only a few counts were recorded for this clonotype. The genes are TRBV18 and TRBJ2-3; a possible D gene is TRBD1 (5 bases). Germline CDR1 is KGHSH and CDR2 is LQKENI. The CDR3 extends over 15 amino acids. Trimming took off 2 bases at V and 1 base at J, with 10 bases between the two ends. CDR3 residues: CASSPSVGGTDTQYF. CDR3 nucleotides: TGTGCCAGCTCACCATCCGTAGGGGGCACAGATACGCAGTATTTT.

The gene calls are TRBV5-6 and TRBJ1-1, with TRBD1 as a possible D gene (6 bases). Trimming took 2 bases from V and 6 from J, leaving 11 bases between them. Germline V lookup: CDR1 SGHDT, CDR2 YYEEEE. The CDR3 extends over 13 amino acids. This CDR3 is CASSFRGRAEAFF. The CDR3 DNA is TGTGCCAGCAGCTTCCGGGGGCGCGCTGAAGCTTTCTTT.

This clonotype appeared many times. The chain uses TRBV18 and TRBJ2-1; D might be TRBD1 or TRBD2, each matching 6 bases. The germline V and J ends were trimmed by 1 base and 0 bases, with 13 bases remaining between them. Looked up from germline, CDR1 is KGHSH and CDR2 is LQKENI. CDR3 length equals 17 residues. In DNA form, the CDR3 reads TGTGCCAGCTCACCACGGACAGCCGGGAGCTCCTACAATGAGCAGTTCTTC. Translated, it gives CASSPRTAGSSYNEQFF.

The chain uses TRBV4-1 and TRBJ2-1, with TRBD2 matching 7 bases. Germline V gene sequence: CDR1 MGHRA, CDR2 YSYEKL. This CDR3 has 16 amino acids. Trimming cost V 3 bases and J 0 bases; bases outside gene matches: 5. The CDR3 bases are TGCGCCAGCAGCCAGTCAACTAGCGCCTCCTACAATGAGCAGTTCTTC. It encodes CASSQSTSASYNEQFF.

This clonotype occurred many times. The chain couples TRBV11-1 to TRBJ2-1; no clear D. Germline loops: CDR1 SGHAT, CDR2 FQDESV (reference sequence). This CDR3 is built from 11 residues. V was cut by 5 bases and J by 9 bases, with 8 bases left in between. The CDR3 DNA follows: TGTGCCAGCAGCCCCGCTTCTGAGCAGTTCTTC. Residues: CASSPASEQFF.

The chain combines TRBV3-1 with TRBJ2-7; no reliable D call. Deletions cut 0 bases from V and 9 bases from J, with 21 bases between. CDR3 size: 16 residues. Looked up from germline, CDR1 is LGHDT and CDR2 is YNNKEL (reference sequence). The DNA for the CDR3 is TGTGCCAGCAGCCAAGATTTTTCGGTCGGCGCCTCGGGGCAGTACTTC. This translates into CASSQDFSVGASGQYF.

This clonotype was seen at least ten times. The genes are TRBV2 and TRBJ1-5; TRBD1 is a possible D gene (5 bases). V dropped 6 bases and J dropped 4 bases, with 13 bases sitting between them. The CDR3 sequence is 14 residues long. Germline V CDR1 and CDR2: SNHLY, FYNNEI. The CDR3 reads CASRQVLGNQPQHF. The CDR3 coding sequence is TGTGCCAGCAGACAGGTCCTCGGTAATCAGCCCCAGCATTTT.

The rearrangement links TRBV7-8 to TRBJ2-3, with D unresolved. This CDR3 spans 14 amino acids. Trimming removed 7 bases from V and 6 bases from J, with 17 bases in between. Germline V gene sequence: CDR1 SGHVS, CDR2 FQNEAQ. As DNA, the CDR3 is TGTGCCAGCACCGAAGTTGAGCTCTCGGATACGCAGTATTTT. It specifies CASTEVELSDTQYF.

This clonotype turned up a few times. The genes are TRBV6-6 and TRBJ1-6, with 7 nucleotides matching TRBD1. The CDR3 is made up of 14 amino acids. Looked up from germline, CDR1 is MNHNY and CDR2 is SVGAGI (reference sequence). The trim removed 4 bases at V and 8 bases at J, leaving 5 bases unmatched. DNA for the CDR3: TGTGCCAGCAGTTCTACAGGGGTTTATTCACCCCTCCACTTT. Protein product: CASSSTGVYSPLHF.

This chain uses TRBV10-3 with TRBJ1-1, with 10 nucleotides matching TRBD1. V gave up 7 bases and J gave up 5 bases; unmatched junction bases: 4. Germline V gene sequence: CDR1 ENHRY, CDR2 SYGVKD. CDR3 length equals 13 residues. CDR3 nucleotides: TGTGCCATCATGCCGGGACAGGGGACTGAAGCTTTCTTT. Translating it yields CAIMPGQGTEAFF.